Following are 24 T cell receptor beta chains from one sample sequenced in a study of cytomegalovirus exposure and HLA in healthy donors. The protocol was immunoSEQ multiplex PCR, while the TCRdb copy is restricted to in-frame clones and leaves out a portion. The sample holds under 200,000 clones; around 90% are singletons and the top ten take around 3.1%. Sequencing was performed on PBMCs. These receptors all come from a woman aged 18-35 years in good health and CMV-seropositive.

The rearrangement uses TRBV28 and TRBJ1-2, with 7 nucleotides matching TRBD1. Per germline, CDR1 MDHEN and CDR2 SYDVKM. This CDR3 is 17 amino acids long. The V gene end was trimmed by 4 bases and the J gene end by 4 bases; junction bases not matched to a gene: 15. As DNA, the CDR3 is TGTGCCAGCAGTTCCGGGGGGGTTACAGGGGAAGGCTATGGCTACACCTTC. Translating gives CASSSGGVTGEGYGYTF.

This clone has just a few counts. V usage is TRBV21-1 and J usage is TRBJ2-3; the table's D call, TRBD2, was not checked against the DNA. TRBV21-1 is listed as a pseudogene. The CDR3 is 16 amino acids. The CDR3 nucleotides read TGTGCCAGCAGCAAAAAGCGTGGTTGGAACACAGATACGCAGTATTTT. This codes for CASSKKRGWNTDTQYF.

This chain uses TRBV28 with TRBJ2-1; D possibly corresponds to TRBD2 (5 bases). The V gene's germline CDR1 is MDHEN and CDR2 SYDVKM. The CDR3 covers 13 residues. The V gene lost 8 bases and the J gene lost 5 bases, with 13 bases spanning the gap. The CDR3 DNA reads TGTGCCAGCTCCCGAGGGAGAAACAATGAGCAGTTCTTC. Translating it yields CASSRGRNNEQFF.

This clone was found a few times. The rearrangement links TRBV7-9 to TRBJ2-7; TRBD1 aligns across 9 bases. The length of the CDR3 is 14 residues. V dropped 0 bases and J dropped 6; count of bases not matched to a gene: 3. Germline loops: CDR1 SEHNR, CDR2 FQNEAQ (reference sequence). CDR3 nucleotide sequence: TGTGCCAGCAGCTTAGCGGGACAGGGCTCCGAGCAGTACTTC. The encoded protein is CASSLAGQGSEQYF. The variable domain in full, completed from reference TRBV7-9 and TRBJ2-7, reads DTGVSQNPRHKITKRGQNVTFRCDPISEHNRLYWYRQTLGQGPEFLTYFQNEAQLEKSRLLSDRFSAERPKGSFSTLEIQRTEQGDSAMYLCASSLAGQGSEQYFGPGTRLTVT.

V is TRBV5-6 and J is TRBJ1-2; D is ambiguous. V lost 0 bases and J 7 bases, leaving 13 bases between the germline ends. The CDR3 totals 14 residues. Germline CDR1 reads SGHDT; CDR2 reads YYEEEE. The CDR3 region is CASSLAGGLSGYTF. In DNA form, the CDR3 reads TGTGCCAGCAGCTTGGCGGGAGGGTTAAGTGGCTACACCTTC.

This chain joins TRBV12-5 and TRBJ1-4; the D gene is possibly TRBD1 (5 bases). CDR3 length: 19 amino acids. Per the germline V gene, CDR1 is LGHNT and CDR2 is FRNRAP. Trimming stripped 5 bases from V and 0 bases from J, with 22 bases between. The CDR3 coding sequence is TGTGCTAGTGGTCGAGAGCGGGACCTCTCCCCGGCAACTAATGAAAAACTGTTTTTT. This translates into CASGRERDLSPATNEKLFF.

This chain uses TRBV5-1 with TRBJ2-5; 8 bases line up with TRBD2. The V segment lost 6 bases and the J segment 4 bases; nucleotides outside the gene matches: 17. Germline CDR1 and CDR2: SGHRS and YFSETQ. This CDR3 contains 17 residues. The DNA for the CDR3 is TGCGCCAGCACCGACCGAAAAAGGGCCGGGAGGGGAGAGACCCAGTACTTC. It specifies CASTDRKRAGRGETQYF. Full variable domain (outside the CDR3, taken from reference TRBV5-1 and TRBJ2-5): KAGVTQTPRYLIKTRGQQVTLSCSPISGHRSVSWYQQTPGQGLQFLFEYFSETQRNKGNFPGRFSGRQFSNSRSEMNVSTLELGDSALYLCASTDRKRAGRGETQYFGPGTRLLVL.

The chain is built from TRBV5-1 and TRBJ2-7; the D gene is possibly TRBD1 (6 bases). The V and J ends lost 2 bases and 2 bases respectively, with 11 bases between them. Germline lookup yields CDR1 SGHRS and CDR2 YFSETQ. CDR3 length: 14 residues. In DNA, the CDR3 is TGCGCCAGCAGCTTACCGGGACATCCCTACGAGCAGTACTTC. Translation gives CASSLPGHPYEQYF.

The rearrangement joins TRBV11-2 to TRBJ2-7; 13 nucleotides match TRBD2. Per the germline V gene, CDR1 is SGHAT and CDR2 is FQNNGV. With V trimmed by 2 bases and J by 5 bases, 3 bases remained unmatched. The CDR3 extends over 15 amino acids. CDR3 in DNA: TGTGCCAGCAGCTTACTACTAGCGGGGGGGAACGAGCAGTACTTC. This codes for CASSLLLAGGNEQYF. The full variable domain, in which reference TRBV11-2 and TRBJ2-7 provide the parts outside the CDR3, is EAGVAQSPRYKIIEKRQSVAFWCNPISGHATLYWYQQILGQGPKLLIQFQNNGVVDDSQLPKDRFSAERLKGVDSTLKIQPAKLEDSAVYLCASSLLLAGGNEQYFGPGTRLTVT.

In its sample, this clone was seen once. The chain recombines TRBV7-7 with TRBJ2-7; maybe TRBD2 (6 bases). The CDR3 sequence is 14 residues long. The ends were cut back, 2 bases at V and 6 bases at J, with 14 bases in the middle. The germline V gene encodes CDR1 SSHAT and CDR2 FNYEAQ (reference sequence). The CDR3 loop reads CASSLSPSDGEQYF. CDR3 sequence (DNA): TGTGCCAGCAGCTTAAGCCCTAGCGACGGCGAGCAGTACTTC.

The CDR3 region is CASSYRGFITEAFF. CDR3 nucleotide sequence: TGTGCCAGCAGTTACAGGGGATTTATCACTGAAGCTTTCTTT. V is TRBV6-5 and J is TRBJ1-1; the D gene is possibly TRBD1 (5 bases). This CDR3 is 14 amino acids long. The V end lost 2 bases, the J end lost 4 bases, and 11 bases lay between the germline ends. Germline V gene sequence: CDR1 MNHEY, CDR2 SVGAGI.

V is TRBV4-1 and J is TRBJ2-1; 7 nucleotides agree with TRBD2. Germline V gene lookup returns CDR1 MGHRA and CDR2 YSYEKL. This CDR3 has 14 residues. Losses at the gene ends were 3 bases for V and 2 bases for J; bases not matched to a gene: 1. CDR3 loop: CASSQTSPYNEQFF. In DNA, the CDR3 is TGCGCCAGCAGCCAGACTAGCCCCTACAATGAGCAGTTCTTC.

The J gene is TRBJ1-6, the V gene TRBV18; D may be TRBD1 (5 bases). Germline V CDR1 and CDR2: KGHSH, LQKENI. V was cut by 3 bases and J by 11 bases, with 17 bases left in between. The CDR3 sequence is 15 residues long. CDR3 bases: TGTGCCAGCTCACCTCTTCAGGGCGATCCGGCACCCCTCCACTTT. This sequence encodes CASSPLQGDPAPLHF.

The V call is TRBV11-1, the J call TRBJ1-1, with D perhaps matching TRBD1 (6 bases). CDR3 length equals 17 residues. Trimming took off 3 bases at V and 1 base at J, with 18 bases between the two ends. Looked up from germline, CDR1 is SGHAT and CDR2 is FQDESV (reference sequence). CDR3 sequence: CASSFPGPPGANTEAFF. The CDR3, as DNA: TGTGCCAGCAGCTTCCCGGGCCCCCCAGGGGCGAACACTGAAGCTTTCTTT.

The CDR3: CASSFKQGDGNYGYTF. The CDR3 bases are TGTGCCAGCAGCTTCAAACAGGGAGATGGGAACTATGGCTACACCTTC. J is TRBJ1-2 and V is TRBV7-4; a possible D gene is TRBD1 (6 bases). Trimming shortened V by 3 bases and J by 2 bases, and 16 bases separated the two germline ends. The CDR3 length is 16 residues. Germline CDR1 reads SGHVT; CDR2 reads SQSDAQ.

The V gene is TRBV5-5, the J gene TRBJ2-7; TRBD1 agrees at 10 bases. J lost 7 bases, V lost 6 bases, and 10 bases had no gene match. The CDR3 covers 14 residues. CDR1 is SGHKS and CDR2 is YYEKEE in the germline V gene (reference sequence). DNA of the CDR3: TGTGCCAGCACCCGACAGGGGGCGGGGTTTGAGCAGTACTTC. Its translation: CASTRQGAGFEQYF.

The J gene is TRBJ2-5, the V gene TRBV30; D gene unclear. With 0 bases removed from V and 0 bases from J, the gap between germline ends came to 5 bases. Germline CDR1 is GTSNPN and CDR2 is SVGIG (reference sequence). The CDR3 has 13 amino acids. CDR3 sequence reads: CAWSVENQETQYF. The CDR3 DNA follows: TGTGCCTGGAGTGTAGAGAACCAAGAGACCCAGTACTTC.

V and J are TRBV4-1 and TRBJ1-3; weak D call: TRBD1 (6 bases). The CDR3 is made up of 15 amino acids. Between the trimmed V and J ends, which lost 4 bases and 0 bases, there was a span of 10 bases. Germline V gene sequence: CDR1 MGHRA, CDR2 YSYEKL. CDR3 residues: CASSRDRHSGNTIYF. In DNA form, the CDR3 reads TGCGCCAGCAGCCGTGACAGGCACTCTGGAAACACCATATATTTT.

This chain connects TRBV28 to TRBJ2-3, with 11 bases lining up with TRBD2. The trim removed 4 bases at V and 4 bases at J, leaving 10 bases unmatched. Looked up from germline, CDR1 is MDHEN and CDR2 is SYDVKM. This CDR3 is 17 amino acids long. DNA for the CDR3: TGTGCCAGCAGTTCCTCGGGACTAGCGGAGAGGGCAGATACGCAGTATTTT. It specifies CASSSSGLAERADTQYF.

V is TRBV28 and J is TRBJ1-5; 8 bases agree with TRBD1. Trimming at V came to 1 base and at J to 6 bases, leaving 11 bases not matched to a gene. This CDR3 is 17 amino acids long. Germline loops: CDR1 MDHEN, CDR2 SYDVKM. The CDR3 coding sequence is TGTGCCAGCAGTTTATTTTCGGCAGGGGGCGTCGGTCAGCCCCAGCATTTT. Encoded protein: CASSLFSAGGVGQPQHF.

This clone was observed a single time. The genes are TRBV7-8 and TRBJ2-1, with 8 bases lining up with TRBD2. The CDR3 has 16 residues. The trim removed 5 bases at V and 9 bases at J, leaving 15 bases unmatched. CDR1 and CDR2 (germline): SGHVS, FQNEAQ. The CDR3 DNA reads TGTGCCAGCAGCCCAAACCGGGGCGGGGGGCAGGGTGAGCAGTTCTTC. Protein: CASSPNRGGGQGEQFF.

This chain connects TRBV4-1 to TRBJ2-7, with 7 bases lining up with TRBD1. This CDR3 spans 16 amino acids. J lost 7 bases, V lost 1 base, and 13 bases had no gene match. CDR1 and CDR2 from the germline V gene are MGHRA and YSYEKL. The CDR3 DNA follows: TGCGCCAGCAGCCAAGGGGACGGACAGGAGGTGGGGGAGCAGTACTTC. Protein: CASSQGDGQEVGEQYF.

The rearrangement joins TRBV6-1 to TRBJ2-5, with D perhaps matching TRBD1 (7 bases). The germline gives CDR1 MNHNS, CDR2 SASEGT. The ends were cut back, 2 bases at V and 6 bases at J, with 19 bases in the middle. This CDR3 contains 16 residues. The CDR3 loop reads CASSELEGAGRKTQYF. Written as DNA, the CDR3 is TGTGCCAGCAGTGAATTGGAGGGGGCGGGCAGGAAGACCCAGTACTTC.

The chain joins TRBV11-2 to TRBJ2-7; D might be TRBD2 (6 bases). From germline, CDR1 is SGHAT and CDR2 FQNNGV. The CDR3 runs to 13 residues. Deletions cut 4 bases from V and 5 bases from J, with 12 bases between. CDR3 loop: CASSYRAGNEQYF. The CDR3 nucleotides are TGTGCCAGCAGCTACCGGGCGGGGAACGAGCAGTACTTC.